This TCR beta chain was obtained from a study of human T cells and chemical hapten exposure. The germline V gene encodes CDR1 SEHNR and CDR2 FQNEAQ (reference sequence). This CDR3 region has 14 residues. V lost 3 bases, J lost 6 bases, and 11 bases lay in between. This clonotype was found many times. Its antigen is unidentified. Study-level points and caveats: High-frequency TCRs, those above 1 in 1000, stayed the same after DPC sensitization.

Time point specified: healthy volunteer bleed at 2 weeks. The total RNA was obtained from whole blood that was not fractionated. Unique molecular identifiers were attached to individual cDNA molecules during library preparation. TCRdb used MiXCR to reprocess the RACE reads, holding one entry per CDR3 protein. Altogether 75,000 to 100,000 distinct CDR3 sequences are present, around 8.8% being singletons, with the ten largest covering about 3.1%. Sequenced sample: whole blood. The sequence was obtained from a female donor in good health. Some clones in this sample may be carry-over from other donors' samples. This sequence joins TRBV7-9 and TRBJ1-4, with D possibly matching TRBD1 (5 bases). The CDR3 here is CASSFGGTDEKLFF. The CDR3, as DNA: TGTGCCAGCAGCTTCGGCGGGACGGATGAAAAACTGTTTTTT.